This TCR beta chain is drawn from a study of OX40 agonist ivuxolimab in advanced cancers. Study overall: Patients were roughly 83% male with ages roughly 23 to 79, mean about 54.

As regards this clone: Its target is unknown.

CDR1 is MDHEN, CDR2 SYDVKM, per germline. V shed 1 base and J 4 bases; nucleotides not matched to a gene: 14. The CDR3 runs 19 residues. This table comes from immunoSEQ multiplex PCR, and its TCRdb copy is limited to in-frame clones, with some not included. Of about 99,000 clones listed, around 90% are singletons. Study-level findings and limits: Antigens targeted by the expanded peripheral T cells were not determined. Expanded clones were, on average, more numerous in CD8+ T cells than in CD4+.

The J gene is TRBJ2-3, the V gene TRBV28; TRBD2 matches at 10 bases. This TCR was recovered from an adult with an advanced solid tumor such as melanoma, head and neck, liver or kidney cancer. Sequencing was performed on CD4+ or CD8+ T cells sorted from blood, taken in a trial of the OX40 agonist ivuxolimab. The DNA for the CDR3 is TGTGCCAGCAGTTTATTCCGCCCGCTCGCTAGCGGGAGTGCAGATACGCAGTATTTT. Amino acids: CASSLFRPLASGSADTQYF.